These 13 T cell receptor beta chains were all obtained from the same sample, sequenced in a study of blood T cell repertoires in COVID-19. Sequenced by immunoSEQ multiplex PCR; TCRdb stores in-frame clones only, minus some. The repertoire holds about 140,000 clones, with more than 80% as singletons. The sample was peripheral blood. These receptors all come from a woman of 80 years or more with acute or convalescent COVID-19.

The rearrangement uses TRBV6-2 or TRBV6-3 and TRBJ2-1, with 7 positions matching TRBD2. The CDR3 is 15 residues long. Germline CDR1 and CDR2: MNHEY and SVGEGT. Losses at the gene ends were 7 bases for V and 5 bases for J; bases not matched to a gene: 11. DNA of the CDR3: TGTGCCAGCACCCCCCCCGGACTAGGTGACAATGAGCAGTTCTTC. Protein sequence: CASTPPGLGDNEQFF.

This CDR3 is CASSPDRNYGYTF. CDR3 nucleotide sequence: TGTGCCAGCAGCCCGGACAGGAACTATGGCTACACCTTC. The rearrangement joins TRBV7-2 to TRBJ1-2; 7 positions match TRBD1. With V trimmed by 5 bases and J by 2 bases, 2 bases remained unmatched. There are 13 residues in the CDR3. Germline V gene data show CDR1 as SGHTA and CDR2 as FQGNSA.

There are a few counts of this clone. This chain connects TRBV28 to TRBJ1-2, with TRBD1 matching over 11 bases. CDR3 length equals 15 residues. V lost 5 bases to trimming and J lost 8 bases; unmatched junction nucleotides: 10. Germline loops: CDR1 MDHEN, CDR2 SYDVKM. The CDR3 protein is CASSDADRGLGGYTF. As DNA, the CDR3 is TGTGCCAGCAGTGACGCGGACAGGGGGCTTGGAGGCTACACCTTC.

The rearrangement uses TRBV29-1 and TRBJ2-3, with 10 nucleotides matching TRBD1. The CDR3 loop spans 13 amino acids. The germline gives CDR1 SQVTM, CDR2 ANQGSEA. J gave up 9 bases and V 7 bases, and 10 bases lay outside the gene matches. The chain's CDR3 is CSAIPPGQGTQYF. DNA of the CDR3: TGCAGCGCCATACCCCCGGGACAGGGGACGCAGTATTTT.

V is TRBV2 and J is TRBJ2-7; 9 bases line up with TRBD2. The CDR3 contains 16 residues. Germline values: CDR1 SNHLY, CDR2 FYNNEI. V was clipped by 0 bases and J by 3 bases; unmatched bases: 6. CDR3 sequence (DNA): TGTGCCAGCAGTGAAGCGCTGCTAGCGGGGAACTACGAGCAGTACTTC. Translating gives CASSEALLAGNYEQYF.

This rearrangement joins TRBV5-1 to TRBJ2-2; D perhaps matches TRBD1 (6 bases). With 2 bases removed from V and 3 bases from J, the gap between germline ends came to 11 bases. This CDR3 is 15 amino acids long. Germline values: CDR1 SGHRS, CDR2 YFSETQ. This CDR3 reads CASSFRQGYTGELFF. The CDR3 DNA sequence: TGCGCCAGCAGCTTTAGGCAGGGGTACACCGGGGAGCTGTTTTTT.

V and J are TRBV4-3 and TRBJ2-4, with a weak D call TRBD1 (6 bases). Trimming removed 1 base at V and 9 bases at J, with 10 bases between. Germline assignment: CDR1 LGHNA and CDR2 YSLEER. The CDR3 length is 13 residues. The CDR3 DNA reads as TGCGCCAGCAGCCAAGTTGGGGGCGGCATTCAGTACTTC. Its protein is CASSQVGGGIQYF.

V is TRBV19 and J is TRBJ1-1; the match to TRBD1 covers 9 bases. The trim removed 4 bases at V and 10 bases at J, leaving 10 bases unmatched. Looked up from germline, CDR1 is LNHDA and CDR2 is SQIVND (reference sequence). The CDR3 is made up of 14 amino acids. As DNA, the CDR3 is TGTGCCAGTAGTACCGGACAGGGGAGGAATGGAGCTTTCTTT. Encoded protein: CASSTGQGRNGAFF.

The genes are TRBV7-8 and TRBJ2-5, with D uncertain. CDR3 length equals 17 residues. V was pared by 6 bases and J by 2 bases, with 22 bases between. Germline-derived CDR1 and CDR2 are SGHVS and FQNEAQ. The CDR3: CASRRSPPQTRQETQYF. CDR3 bases: TGTGCCAGCAGGAGGAGTCCCCCGCAGACCAGACAAGAGACCCAGTACTTC. Together with reference TRBV7-8 and TRBJ2-5, the CDR3 gives the full variable domain: GAGVSQSPRYKVAKRGQDVALRCDPISGHVSLFWYQQALGQGPEFLTYFQNEAQLDKSGLPSDRFFAERPEGSVSTLKIQRTQQEDSAVYLCASRRSPPQTRQETQYFGPGTRLLVL.

This chain links TRBV19 with TRBJ1-1; D may be TRBD1 (5 bases). Germline values: CDR1 LNHDA, CDR2 SQIVND (reference sequence). Trimming removed 7 bases at V and 1 base at J, with 19 bases between. The CDR3 loop spans 16 amino acids. CDR3: CASKGGGSLGNTEAFF. CDR3 bases: TGTGCCAGTAAGGGCGGGGGGAGTCTGGGGAACACTGAAGCTTTCTTT. Based on the CDR3 plus reference TRBV19 and TRBJ1-1, the full variable domain is DGGITQSPKYLFRKEGQNVTLSCEQNLNHDAMYWYRQDPGQGLRLIYYSQIVNDFQKGDIAEGYSVSREKKESFPLTVTSAQKNPTAFYLCASKGGGSLGNTEAFFGQGTRLTVV.

The chain has TRBV6-6 and TRBJ1-1, with D possibly being TRBD1 (6 bases). Per the germline V gene, CDR1 is MNHNY and CDR2 is SVGAGI (reference sequence). Between the trimmed V and J ends, which lost 6 bases and 3 bases, there was a span of 17 bases. The CDR3 loop spans 15 amino acids. The CDR3, as DNA: TGTGCCAGCAGCTTCCGGGACAAGGGGTACACTGAAGCTTTCTTT. Protein sequence: CASSFRDKGYTEAFF.

The chain is built from TRBV2 and TRBJ1-1; D not resolved. The ends were cut back, 5 bases at V and 0 bases at J, with 13 bases in the middle. Per germline, CDR1 SNHLY and CDR2 FYNNEI. This CDR3 has 15 amino acids. CDR3 bases: TGTGCCAGCAGTCTCCTCGGTTACCTGAACACTGAAGCTTTCTTT. Residues: CASSLLGYLNTEAFF.

The J gene is TRBJ2-2, the V gene TRBV15; D is uncertain. The CDR3 totals 15 residues. With 3 bases removed from V and 4 bases from J, the gap between germline ends came to 12 bases. Germline V gene data show CDR1 as LNHNV and CDR2 as YYDKDF (reference sequence). The CDR3 DNA is TGTGCCACCAGCAGGTTCACACCGGGCACCGGGGAGCTGTTTTTT. The encoded protein is CATSRFTPGTGELFF.